This TCR beta chain emerged from a study of CD8 T cells in ankylosing spondylitis. Many counts were recorded for this clonotype. The CDR3 has 15 amino acids. The germline V gene has CDR1 MNHEY and CDR2 SVGAGI. The V and J ends lost 4 bases and 8 bases respectively, with 18 bases between them. MiXCR was run by TCRdb on the 5' RACE reads, yielding one entry per CDR3 protein. The sample lists some 130,000 distinct CDR3 sequences, 7% to 10% seen once, with 7.3% in the top ten. The sequenced sample was synovial fluid, either unsorted or a sorted T cell fraction (not recorded which). The origin of this receptor is a male donor with ankylosing spondylitis. V gene TRBV6-5 combines with J gene TRBJ1-5, with D unclear. As DNA, the CDR3 is TGTGCCAGCAGTTTACCGACCGGTCAGGCGGAGCCCCAGCATTTT. Amino acid sequence: CASSLPTGQAEPQHF.